The source of this T cell receptor beta chain is a study of T cells in localized non-small cell lung cancer. Study results and caveats: Compared with tumor, uninvolved adjacent lung displayed greater T cell clonality, ranking highest overall. An association was observed between higher blood T cell density and longer overall survival.

A note on this clone: Its antigen is unidentified.

Using immunoSEQ multiplex PCR, the repertoire was profiled, and TCRdb retains in-frame clones only, with some absent. This sample yields fewer than 75,000 clones, of which 70% to 85% are seen a single time; approximately 1.2% belongs to the top ten. CDR1 and CDR2 from the germline V gene are LNHNV and YYDKDF (reference sequence). The CDR3 has 11 amino acids. Trimming cost V 3 bases and J 4 bases, with 4 bases left between them. The sequence derives from a female donor older than 55 with stage I lung adenocarcinoma. This chain connects TRBV15 to TRBJ2-7; D not certain. The sample in question was peripheral blood, obtained before any cancer treatment. The CDR3: CATSSGYEQYF. CDR3 DNA sequence: TGTGCCACCAGCAGCGGGTACGAGCAGTACTTC.